The 9 T cell receptor beta chains below all came from one sample that was sequenced in a study of beta chain features in type 1 diabetes. Notes on the study in general: Patients with Type 1 diabetes showed moderately but significantly shorter TCRB CDR3s in all four CD4+ subsets.

The study reverse transcribed the entire isolated RNA, so it sequenced expressed TCRB transcripts. Some clones are missing from TCRdb's copy, which holds only in-frame ones; the method was immunoSEQ multiplex PCR. The sample has about 360,000 clones, roughly an eighth seen once. Antigen specificity for these receptors is unknown. Sequencing was done on a sample of naive CD4+ T cells from blood. Every receptor here comes from a woman in her late teens or twenties with type 1 diabetes.

The sample holds a few counts of this clone. The chain recombines TRBV5-1 with TRBJ1-4; D gene uncertain. CDR3 length equals 12 residues. With 3 bases removed from V and 13 bases from J, the gap between germline ends came to 13 bases. Germline loops: CDR1 SGHRS, CDR2 YFSETQ. In DNA, the CDR3 is TGCGCCAGCAGCTCCCCGGGAGTGAGACTGTTTTTT. Its protein product is CASSSPGVRLFF.

This clone was detected a few times. The rearrangement uses TRBV11-1 and TRBJ2-1; 10 positions match TRBD2. CDR1 and CDR2 (germline): SGHAT, FQDESV (reference sequence). V shed 4 bases, J shed 4 bases, and the junction held 1 base outside the gene matches. CDR3 length equals 14 residues. The CDR3 DNA sequence: TGTGCCAGCAGCTCTAGCGGGAGTTACAATGAGCAGTTCTTC. It yields the protein CASSSSGSYNEQFF.

V usage is TRBV21-1 and J usage is TRBJ2-7; TRBD2 is taken as the D call from the table, unchecked against the DNA. TRBV21-1 is a pseudogene locus. The CDR3 is made up of 17 amino acids. This chain's CDR3 is CASKSRSGGGSLGEQYF. The CDR3 DNA follows: TGTGCCAGCAAAAGCCGATCGGGAGGGGGGTCGCTCGGAGAGCAGTACTTC.

This clone appeared a few times. DNA for the CDR3: TGTGCCGCGCGACAGGGATTGGGTGGCTACACCTTC. This translates into CAARQGLGGYTF. V is TRBV6-4 and J is TRBJ1-2; 7 nucleotides agree with TRBD1. This CDR3 contains 12 residues. V was pared by 11 bases and J by 7 bases, with 10 bases of the junction left unmatched. CDR1 and CDR2 from the germline V gene are MRHNA and SNTAGT.

The V and J genes are TRBV28 and TRBJ2-7, with D possibly matching TRBD1 (5 bases). Germline V CDR1 and CDR2: MDHEN, SYDVKM. Trimming stripped 6 bases from V and 3 bases from J, with 15 bases between. The CDR3 is made up of 14 amino acids. The CDR3 DNA sequence: TGTGCCAGCAGGTCGCCAGGGCTCAACTACGAGCAGTACTTC. Its protein is CASRSPGLNYEQYF. The complete variable domain, with remaining parts taken from reference TRBV28 and TRBJ2-7, reads DVKVTQSSRYLVKRTGEKVFLECVQDMDHENMFWYRQDPGLGLRLIYFSYDVKMKEKGDIPEGYSVSREKKERFSLILESASTNQTSMYLCASRSPGLNYEQYFGPGTRLTVT.

The rearrangement uses TRBV5-1 and TRBJ2-1; 10 bases are shared with TRBD2. The CDR3 runs to 15 residues. Germline V lookup: CDR1 SGHRS, CDR2 YFSETQ. J lost 5 bases, V lost 4 bases, and 6 bases had no gene match. The CDR3 protein is CASSPGLAANNEQFF. CDR3 nucleotide sequence: TGCGCCAGCAGCCCTGGACTAGCGGCTAACAATGAGCAGTTCTTC. Full variable domain (rest looked up from reference TRBV5-1 and TRBJ2-1): KAGVTQTPRYLIKTRGQQVTLSCSPISGHRSVSWYQQTPGQGLQFLFEYFSETQRNKGNFPGRFSGRQFSNSRSEMNVSTLELGDSALYLCASSPGLAANNEQFFGPGTRLTVL.

This clone was seen only a few times. The chain has TRBV29-1 and TRBJ2-1; D gene ambiguous. Germline V CDR1 and CDR2: SQVTM, ANQGSEA. CDR3 length equals 13 residues. V lost 5 bases to trimming and J lost 4 bases, with 12 bases between them. The CDR3 loop reads CSVLPAIYNEQFF. DNA for the CDR3: TGCAGCGTTCTGCCCGCGATTTACAATGAGCAGTTCTTC.

The chain joins TRBV7-8 to TRBJ1-4; D not resolved. Per germline, CDR1 SGHVS and CDR2 FQNEAQ. Deletions cut 5 bases from V and 2 bases from J, with 15 bases between. This CDR3 has 16 amino acids. The CDR3 is CASSPPRGGTNEKLFF. Here the CDR3 DNA reads TGTGCCAGCAGCCCCCCTCGGGGAGGGACTAATGAAAAACTGTTTTTT. Together with reference TRBV7-8 and TRBJ1-4, the CDR3 gives the full variable domain: GAGVSQSPRYKVAKRGQDVALRCDPISGHVSLFWYQQALGQGPEFLTYFQNEAQLDKSGLPSDRFFAERPEGSVSTLKIQRTQQEDSAVYLCASSPPRGGTNEKLFFGSGTQLSVL.

Only a few counts were recorded for this clone. This rearrangement joins TRBV5-1 to TRBJ1-6, with 7 positions matching TRBD1. CDR1 is SGHRS and CDR2 is YFSETQ in the germline V gene. The ends lost 4 bases at V and 7 bases at J; junction bases unmatched: 8. This CDR3 has 15 residues. The CDR3 reads CASSTRDSRNSPLHF. The CDR3 DNA reads as TGCGCCAGCAGCACCCGGGACAGTAGGAATTCACCCCTCCACTTT.